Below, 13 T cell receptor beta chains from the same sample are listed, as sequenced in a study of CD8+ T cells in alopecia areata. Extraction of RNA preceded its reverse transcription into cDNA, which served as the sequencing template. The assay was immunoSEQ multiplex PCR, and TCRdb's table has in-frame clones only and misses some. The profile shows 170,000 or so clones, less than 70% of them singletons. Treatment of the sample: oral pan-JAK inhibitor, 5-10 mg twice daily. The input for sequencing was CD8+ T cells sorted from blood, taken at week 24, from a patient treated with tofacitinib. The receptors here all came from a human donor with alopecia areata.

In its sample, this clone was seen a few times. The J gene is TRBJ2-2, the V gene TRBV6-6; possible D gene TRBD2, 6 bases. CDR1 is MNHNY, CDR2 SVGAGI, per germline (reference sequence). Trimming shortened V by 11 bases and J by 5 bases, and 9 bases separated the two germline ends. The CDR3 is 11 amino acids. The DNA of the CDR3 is TGTGCCCTCCTAGCGACCGGGGAGCTGTTTTTT. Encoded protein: CALLATGELFF.

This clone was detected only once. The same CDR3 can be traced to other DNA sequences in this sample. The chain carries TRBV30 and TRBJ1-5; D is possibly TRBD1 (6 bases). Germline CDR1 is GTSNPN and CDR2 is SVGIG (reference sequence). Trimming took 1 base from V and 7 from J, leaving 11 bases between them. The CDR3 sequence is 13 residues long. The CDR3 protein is CAWSADRNQPQHF. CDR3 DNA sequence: TGTGCCTGGAGTGCGGACAGAAACCAGCCCCAGCATTTT.

CDR3 residues: CASSLGEGYEQYF. CDR3 DNA: TGTGCCAGCAGCTTAGGGGAGGGCTACGAGCAGTACTTC. V gene TRBV5-6 combines with J gene TRBJ2-7; 7 bases agree with TRBD2. The CDR3 has 13 residues. CDR1 is SGHDT, CDR2 YYEEEE, per germline. J was trimmed by 3 bases and V by 2 bases; bases with no gene match: 2.

The CDR3 DNA follows: TGCGCCAGCAGAATTGGACAGGGGGCGGCCGCCGAGCAGTACTTC. Protein: CASRIGQGAAAEQYF. The chain recombines TRBV5-1 with TRBJ2-7, with TRBD1 identical over 11 bases. Unmatched junction bases numbered 10, after V lost 5 bases and J lost 6 bases. The CDR3 extends over 15 amino acids. Germline values: CDR1 SGHRS, CDR2 YFSETQ.

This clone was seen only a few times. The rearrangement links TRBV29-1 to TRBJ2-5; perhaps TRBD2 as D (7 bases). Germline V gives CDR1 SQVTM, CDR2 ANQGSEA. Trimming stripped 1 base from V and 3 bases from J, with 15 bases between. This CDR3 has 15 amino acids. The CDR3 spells CSVEGGGGIEETQYF. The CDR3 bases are TGCAGCGTTGAAGGGGGGGGCGGGATCGAAGAGACCCAGTACTTC. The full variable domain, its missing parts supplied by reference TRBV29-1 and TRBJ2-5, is SAVISQKPSRDICQRGTSLTIQCQVDSQVTMMFWYRQQPGQSLTLIATANQGSEATYESGFVIDKFPISRPNLTFSTLTVSNMSPEDSSIYLCSVEGGGGIEETQYFGPGTRLLVL.

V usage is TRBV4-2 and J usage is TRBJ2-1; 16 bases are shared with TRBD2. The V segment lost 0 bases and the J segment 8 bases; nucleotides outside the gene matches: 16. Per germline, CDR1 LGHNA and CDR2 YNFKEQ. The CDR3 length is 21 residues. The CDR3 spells CASSQDAAGTSGGAALYEQFF. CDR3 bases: TGTGCCAGCAGCCAAGATGCAGCCGGGACTAGCGGGGGGGCGGCTCTCTATGAGCAGTTCTTC.

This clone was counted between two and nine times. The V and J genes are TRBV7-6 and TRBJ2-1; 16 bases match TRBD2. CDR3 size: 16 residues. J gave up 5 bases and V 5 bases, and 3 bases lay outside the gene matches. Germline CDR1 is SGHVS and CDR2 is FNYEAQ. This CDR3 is CASSGTSGGEHNEQFF. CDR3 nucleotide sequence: TGTGCCAGCAGCGGGACTAGCGGGGGGGAACACAATGAGCAGTTCTTC.

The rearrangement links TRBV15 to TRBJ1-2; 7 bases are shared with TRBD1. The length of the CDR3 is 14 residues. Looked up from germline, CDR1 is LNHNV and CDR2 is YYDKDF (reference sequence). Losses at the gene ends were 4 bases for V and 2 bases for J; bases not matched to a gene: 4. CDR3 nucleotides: TGTGCCACCAGCACCGGGACAGAAAACTATGGCTACACCTTC. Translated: CATSTGTENYGYTF.

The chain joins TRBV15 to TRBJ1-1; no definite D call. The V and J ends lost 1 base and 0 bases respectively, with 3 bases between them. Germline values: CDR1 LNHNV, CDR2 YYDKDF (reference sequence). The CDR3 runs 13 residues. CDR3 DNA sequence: TGTGCCACCAGCAGAGCGGTGAACACTGAAGCTTTCTTT. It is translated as CATSRAVNTEAFF.

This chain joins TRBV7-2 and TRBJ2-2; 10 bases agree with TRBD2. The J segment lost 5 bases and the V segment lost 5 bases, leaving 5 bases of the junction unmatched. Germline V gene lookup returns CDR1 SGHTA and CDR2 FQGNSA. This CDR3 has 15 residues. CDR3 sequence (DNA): TGTGCCAGCAGCCTCCGACTAGCGGGTACCGGGGAGCTGTTTTTT. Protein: CASSLRLAGTGELFF.

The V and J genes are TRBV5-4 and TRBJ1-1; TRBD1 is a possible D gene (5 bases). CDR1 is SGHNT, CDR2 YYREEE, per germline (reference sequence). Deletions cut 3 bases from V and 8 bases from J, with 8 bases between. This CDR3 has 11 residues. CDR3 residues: CASSSDREAFF. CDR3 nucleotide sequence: TGTGCCAGCAGCTCCGACAGAGAAGCTTTCTTT.

CDR3 nucleotide sequence: TGTGCCAGCAGCGTGGAAGGGGGCAGCGGGAGGCAGACCCAGTACTTC. Protein sequence: CASSVEGGSGRQTQYF. The chain is built from TRBV9 and TRBJ2-5, with 9 positions matching TRBD2. With V trimmed by 2 bases and J by 6 bases, 11 bases remained unmatched. From germline, CDR1 is SGDLS and CDR2 YYNGEE. This CDR3 has 16 residues.

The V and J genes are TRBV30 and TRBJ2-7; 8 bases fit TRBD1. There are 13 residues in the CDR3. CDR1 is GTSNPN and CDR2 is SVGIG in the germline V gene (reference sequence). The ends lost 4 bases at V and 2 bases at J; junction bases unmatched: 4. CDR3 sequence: CAWTGDRTYEQYF. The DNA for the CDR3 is TGTGCCTGGACCGGGGACAGGACCTACGAGCAGTACTTC.